This T cell receptor beta chain was identified in a study of identical twins. This clonotype has just a few counts. Antigen: not known. Trimming at V came to 5 bases and at J to 9 bases, leaving 7 bases not matched to a gene. This CDR3 has 14 residues. Study conclusions and caveats: It was cross-sectional statistical analysis, not following the same donors, that the conclusions relied on. Low generation probability was overrepresented in out-of-frame alpha sequences shared by twins. Possibly, invariant MAIT and iNKT cells partly confounded zero-insertion analyses.

MiXCR, run by TCRdb on the 5' RACE reads, gives a single entry per CDR3 protein. In the table there are 500,000 to 550,000 distinct CDR3 sequences, about 20% of which are singletons. The data were also submitted as part of a second study, on T cells expressing NK-cell markers. As that report states: In four donors, these clonotypes also led the CD3+CD56-NKG2C+ fraction.

V is TRBV12-3 or TRBV12-4 and J is TRBJ2-1; 10 bases match TRBD2. The source is a woman under 30 in good health. The sample comprised CD4+ T cells sorted from blood. CDR3 sequence: CASSQAGGRGEQFF. CDR3 nucleotides: TGTGCCAGCAGTCAAGCGGGGGGGCGAGGTGAGCAGTTCTTC.